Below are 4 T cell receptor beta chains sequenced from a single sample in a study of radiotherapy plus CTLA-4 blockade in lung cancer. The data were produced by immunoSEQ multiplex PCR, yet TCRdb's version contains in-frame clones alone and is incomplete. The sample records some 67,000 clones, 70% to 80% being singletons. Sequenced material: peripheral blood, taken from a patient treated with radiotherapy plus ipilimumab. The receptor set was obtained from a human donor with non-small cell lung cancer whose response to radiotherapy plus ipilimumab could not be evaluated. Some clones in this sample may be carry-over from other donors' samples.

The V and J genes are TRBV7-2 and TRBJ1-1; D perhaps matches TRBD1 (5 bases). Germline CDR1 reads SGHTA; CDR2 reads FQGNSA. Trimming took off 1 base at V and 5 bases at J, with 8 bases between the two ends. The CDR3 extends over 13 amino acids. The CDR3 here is CASSLEKGTEAFF. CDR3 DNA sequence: TGTGCCAGCAGCTTAGAAAAGGGGACTGAAGCTTTCTTT.

The CDR3 DNA sequence: TGCGCCAGCAGCGGGCGAGGAGGACAGGGGGACACTGAAGCTTTCTTT. Amino acids: CASSGRGGQGDTEAFF. The chain uses TRBV5-1 and TRBJ1-1; 10 bases fit TRBD1. Germline V gene lookup returns CDR1 SGHRS and CDR2 YFSETQ. The trim removed 4 bases at V and 3 bases at J, leaving 9 bases unmatched. The CDR3 spans 16 residues.

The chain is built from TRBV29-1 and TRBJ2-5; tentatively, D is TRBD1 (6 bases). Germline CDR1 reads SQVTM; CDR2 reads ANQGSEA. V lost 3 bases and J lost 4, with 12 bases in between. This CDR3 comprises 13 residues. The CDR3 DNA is TGCAGCGTTGAGGGGGCATGGGGAGAGACCCAGTACTTC. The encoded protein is CSVEGAWGETQYF.

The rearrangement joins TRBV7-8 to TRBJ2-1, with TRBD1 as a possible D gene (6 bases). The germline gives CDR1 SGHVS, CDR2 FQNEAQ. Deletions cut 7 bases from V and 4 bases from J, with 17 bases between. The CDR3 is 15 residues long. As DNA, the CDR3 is TGTGCCAGCACCATAAGAGGGGGTGGATACAATGAGCAGTTCTTC. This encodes CASTIRGGGYNEQFF.